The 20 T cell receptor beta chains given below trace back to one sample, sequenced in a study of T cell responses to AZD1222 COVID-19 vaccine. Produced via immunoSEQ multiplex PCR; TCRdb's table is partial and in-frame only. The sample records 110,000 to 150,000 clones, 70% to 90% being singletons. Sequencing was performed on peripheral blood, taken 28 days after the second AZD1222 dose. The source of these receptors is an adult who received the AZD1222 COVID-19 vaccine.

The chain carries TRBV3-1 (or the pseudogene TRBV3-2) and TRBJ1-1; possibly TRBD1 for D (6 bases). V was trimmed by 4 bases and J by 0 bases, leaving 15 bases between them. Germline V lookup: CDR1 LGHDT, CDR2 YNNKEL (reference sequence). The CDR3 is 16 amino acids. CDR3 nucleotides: TGTGCCAGCAGCCCCTTCACCGGACAGATGAACACTGAAGCTTTCTTT. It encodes CASSPFTGQMNTEAFF.

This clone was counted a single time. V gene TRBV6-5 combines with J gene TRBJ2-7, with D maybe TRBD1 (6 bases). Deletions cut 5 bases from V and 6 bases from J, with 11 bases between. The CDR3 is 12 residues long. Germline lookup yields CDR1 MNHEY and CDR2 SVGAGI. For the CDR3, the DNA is TGTGCCAGCAGTAACACAGGGACCGAGCAGTACTTC. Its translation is CASSNTGTEQYF.

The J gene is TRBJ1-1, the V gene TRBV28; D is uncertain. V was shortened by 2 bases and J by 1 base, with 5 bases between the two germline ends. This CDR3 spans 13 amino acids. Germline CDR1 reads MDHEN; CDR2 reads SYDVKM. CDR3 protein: CASSLKWNTEAFF. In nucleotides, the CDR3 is TGTGCCAGCAGTTTAAAATGGAACACTGAAGCTTTCTTT.

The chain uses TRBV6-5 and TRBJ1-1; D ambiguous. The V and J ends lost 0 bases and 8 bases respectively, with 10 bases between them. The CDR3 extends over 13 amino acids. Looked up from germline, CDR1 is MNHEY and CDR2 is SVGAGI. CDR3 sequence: CASSYSWGSEAFF. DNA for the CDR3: TGTGCCAGCAGTTACTCATGGGGATCCGAAGCTTTCTTT.

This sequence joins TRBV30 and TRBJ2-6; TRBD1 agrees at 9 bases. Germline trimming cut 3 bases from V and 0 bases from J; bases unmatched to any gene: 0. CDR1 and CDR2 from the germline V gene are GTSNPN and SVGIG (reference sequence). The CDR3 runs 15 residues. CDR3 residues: CAWRDRGSGANVLTF. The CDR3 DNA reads TGTGCCTGGAGGGACAGGGGCTCTGGGGCCAACGTCCTGACTTTC.

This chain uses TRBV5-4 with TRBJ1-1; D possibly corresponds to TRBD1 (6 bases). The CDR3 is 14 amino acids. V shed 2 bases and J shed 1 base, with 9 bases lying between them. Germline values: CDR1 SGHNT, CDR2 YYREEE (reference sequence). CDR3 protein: CASSFDRTNTEAFF. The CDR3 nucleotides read TGTGCCAGCAGCTTTGACAGGACGAACACTGAAGCTTTCTTT.

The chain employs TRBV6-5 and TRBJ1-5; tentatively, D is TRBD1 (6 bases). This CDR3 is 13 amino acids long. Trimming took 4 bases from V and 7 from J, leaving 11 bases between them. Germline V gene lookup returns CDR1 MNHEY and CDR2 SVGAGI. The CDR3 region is CASSSTGFQPQHF. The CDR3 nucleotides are TGTGCCAGCAGTTCTACAGGGTTCCAGCCCCAGCATTTT.

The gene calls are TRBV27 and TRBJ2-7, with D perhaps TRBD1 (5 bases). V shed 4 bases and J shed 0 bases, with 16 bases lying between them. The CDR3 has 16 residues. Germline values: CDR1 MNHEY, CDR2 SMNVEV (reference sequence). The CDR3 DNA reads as TGTGCCAGCAGTTCCGCGCAGGGCCTTGCCTCCTACGAGCAGTACTTC. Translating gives CASSSAQGLASYEQYF.

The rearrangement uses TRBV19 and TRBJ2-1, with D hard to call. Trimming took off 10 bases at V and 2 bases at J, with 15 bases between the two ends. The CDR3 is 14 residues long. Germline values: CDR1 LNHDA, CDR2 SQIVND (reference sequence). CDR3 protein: CATSVDWTYNEQFF. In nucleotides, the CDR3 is TGTGCCACCTCAGTTGACTGGACCTACAATGAGCAGTTCTTC.

This CDR3 reads CASRGGGTSKGTQYF. CDR3 sequence (DNA): TGTGCCAGCAGAGGTGGCGGGACCTCCAAGGGTACGCAGTATTTT. V is TRBV7-3 and J is TRBJ2-3; D perhaps matches TRBD2 (6 bases). Trimming left V 6 bases short and J 8 bases short, with 21 bases between. The CDR3 covers 15 residues. The germline V gene has CDR1 SGHTA and CDR2 FQGTGA. The full variable domain, its missing parts supplied by reference TRBV7-3 and TRBJ2-3, is GAGVSQTPSNKVTEKGKYVELRCDPISGHTALYWYRQSLGQGPEFLIYFQGTGAADDSGLPNDRFFAVRPEGSVSTLKIQRTERGDSAVYLCASRGGGTSKGTQYFGPGTRLTVL.

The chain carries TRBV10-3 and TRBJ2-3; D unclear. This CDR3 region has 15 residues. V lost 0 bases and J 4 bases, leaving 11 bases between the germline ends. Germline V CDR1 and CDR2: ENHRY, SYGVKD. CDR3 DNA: TGTGCCATCAGTGAGTCGTTCCTACCCCCAGATACGCAGTATTTT. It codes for CAISESFLPPDTQYF.

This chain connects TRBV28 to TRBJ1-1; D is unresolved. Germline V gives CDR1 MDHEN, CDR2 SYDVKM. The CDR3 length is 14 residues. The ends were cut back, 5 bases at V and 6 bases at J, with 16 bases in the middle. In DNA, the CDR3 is TGTGCCAGCAGTCGGTACAGCGAACAACCTGAAGCTTTCTTT. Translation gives CASSRYSEQPEAFF.

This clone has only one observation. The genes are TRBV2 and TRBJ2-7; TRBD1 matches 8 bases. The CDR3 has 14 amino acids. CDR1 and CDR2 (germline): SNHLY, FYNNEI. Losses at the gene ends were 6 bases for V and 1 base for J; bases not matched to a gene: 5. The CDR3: CASSGQGGSYEQYF. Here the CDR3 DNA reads TGTGCCAGCAGCGGACAGGGTGGGTCCTACGAGCAGTACTTC.

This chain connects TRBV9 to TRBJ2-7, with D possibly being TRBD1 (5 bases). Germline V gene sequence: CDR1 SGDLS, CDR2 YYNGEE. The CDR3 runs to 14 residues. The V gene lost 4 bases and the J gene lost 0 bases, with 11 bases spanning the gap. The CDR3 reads CASSLQASSYEQYF. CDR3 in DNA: TGTGCCAGCAGCTTACAGGCAAGCTCCTACGAGCAGTACTTC. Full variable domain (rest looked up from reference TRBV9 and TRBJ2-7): DSGVTQTPKHLITATGQRVTLRCSPRSGDLSVYWYQQSLDQGLQFLIQYYNGEERAKGNILERFSAQQFPDLHSELNLSSLELGDSALYFCASSLQASSYEQYFGPGTRLTVT.

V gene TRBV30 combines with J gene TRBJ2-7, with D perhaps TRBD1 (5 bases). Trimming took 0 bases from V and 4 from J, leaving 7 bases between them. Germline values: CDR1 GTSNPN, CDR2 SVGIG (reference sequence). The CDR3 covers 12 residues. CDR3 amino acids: CAWSVTDYEQYF. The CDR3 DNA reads TGTGCCTGGAGTGTGACAGATTACGAGCAGTACTTC.

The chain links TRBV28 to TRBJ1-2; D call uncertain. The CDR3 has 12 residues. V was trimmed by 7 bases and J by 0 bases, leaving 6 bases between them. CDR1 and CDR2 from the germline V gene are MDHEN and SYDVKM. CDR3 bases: TGTGCCAGCACCGGGGCTAACTATGGCTACACCTTC. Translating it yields CASTGANYGYTF.

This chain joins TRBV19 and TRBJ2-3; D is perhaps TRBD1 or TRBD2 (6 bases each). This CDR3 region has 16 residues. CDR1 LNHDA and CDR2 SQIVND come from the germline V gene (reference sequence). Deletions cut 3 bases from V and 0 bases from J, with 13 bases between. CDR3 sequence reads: CASSISGAPSTDTQYF. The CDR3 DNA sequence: TGTGCCAGTAGTATTTCGGGGGCTCCTAGCACAGATACGCAGTATTTT.

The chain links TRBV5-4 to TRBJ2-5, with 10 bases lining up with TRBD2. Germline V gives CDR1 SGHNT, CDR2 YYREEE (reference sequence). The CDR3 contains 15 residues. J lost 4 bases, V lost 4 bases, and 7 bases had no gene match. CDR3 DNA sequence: TGTGCCAGCAGCCCATCTAGCGGGGGTTTAGAGACCCAGTACTTC. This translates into CASSPSSGGLETQYF.

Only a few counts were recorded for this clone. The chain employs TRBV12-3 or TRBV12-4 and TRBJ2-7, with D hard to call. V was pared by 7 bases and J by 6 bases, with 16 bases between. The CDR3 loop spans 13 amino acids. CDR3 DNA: TGTGCCAGCAACTCCCATATGGCAGGCGAGCAGTACTTC. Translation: CASNSHMAGEQYF.

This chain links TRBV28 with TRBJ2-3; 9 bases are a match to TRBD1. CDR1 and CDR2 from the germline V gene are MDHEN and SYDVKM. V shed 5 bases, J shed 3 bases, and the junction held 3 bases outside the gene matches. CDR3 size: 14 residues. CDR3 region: CASSPDRGTDTQYF. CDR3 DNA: TGTGCCAGCAGTCCTGACAGGGGGACAGATACGCAGTATTTT.